The 3 T cell receptor beta chains below were found in one sample sequenced in a study of blood T cell repertoires in COVID-19. TCRdb's copy holds only in-frame clones and misses some; the assay was immunoSEQ multiplex PCR. The sample has over 110,000 clones; roughly four fifths are singletons. The sample was peripheral blood. All receptors derive from an elderly man with acute or convalescent COVID-19.

The gene calls are TRBV5-1 and TRBJ2-3, with TRBD2 matching 9 bases. V dropped 5 bases and J dropped 3; count of bases not matched to a gene: 4. This CDR3 is 14 amino acids long. Germline values: CDR1 SGHRS, CDR2 YFSETQ. The CDR3 spells CASRPTSGTDTQYF. CDR3 in DNA: TGCGCCAGCAGGCCGACTAGCGGAACAGATACGCAGTATTTT.

This rearrangement joins TRBV9 to TRBJ2-7, with D perhaps matching TRBD2 (6 bases). Per the germline V gene, CDR1 is SGDLS and CDR2 is YYNGEE. The CDR3 has 15 amino acids. V shed 5 bases and J shed 1 base, with 16 bases lying between them. DNA for the CDR3: TGTGCCAGCAGTGTCACCCCCGGGGGTTCCTACGAGCAGTACTTC. This sequence encodes CASSVTPGGSYEQYF.

The chain has TRBV29-1 and TRBJ2-5; no reliable D call. Germline V gene data show CDR1 as SQVTM and CDR2 as ANQGSEA. The V gene lost 3 bases and the J gene lost 1 base, with 9 bases spanning the gap. The CDR3 extends over 13 amino acids. The CDR3 loop reads CSVDLPGQETQYF. CDR3 bases: TGCAGCGTTGATTTGCCAGGCCAAGAGACCCAGTACTTC.